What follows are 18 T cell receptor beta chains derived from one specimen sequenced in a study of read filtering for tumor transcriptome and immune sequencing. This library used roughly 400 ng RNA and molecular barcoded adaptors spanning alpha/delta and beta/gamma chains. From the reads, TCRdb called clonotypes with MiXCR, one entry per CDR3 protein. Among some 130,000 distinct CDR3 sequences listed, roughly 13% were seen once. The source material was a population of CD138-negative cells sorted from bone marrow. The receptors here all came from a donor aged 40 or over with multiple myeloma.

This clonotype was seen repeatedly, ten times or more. The CDR3 is CASSYWPGVDYGYTF. The CDR3, as DNA: TGTGCCAGCAGTTACTGGCCAGGGGTGGACTATGGCTACACCTTC. The chain has TRBV6-5 and TRBJ1-2, with D perhaps matching TRBD1 (6 bases). Trimming stripped 1 base from V and 3 bases from J, with 12 bases between. Germline V gene sequence: CDR1 MNHEY, CDR2 SVGAGI. The CDR3 loop spans 15 amino acids.

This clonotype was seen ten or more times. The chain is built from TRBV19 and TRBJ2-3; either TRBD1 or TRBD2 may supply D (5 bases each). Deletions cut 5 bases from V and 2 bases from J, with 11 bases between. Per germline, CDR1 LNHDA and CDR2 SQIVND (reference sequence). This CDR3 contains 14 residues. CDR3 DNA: TGTGCCAGTAGTCGGGGCGGATCCACAGATACGCAGTATTTT. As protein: CASSRGGSTDTQYF.

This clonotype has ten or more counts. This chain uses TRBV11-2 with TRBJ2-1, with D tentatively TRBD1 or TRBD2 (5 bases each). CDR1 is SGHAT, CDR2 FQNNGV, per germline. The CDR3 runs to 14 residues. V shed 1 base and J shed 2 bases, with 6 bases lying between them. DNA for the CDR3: TGTGCCAGCAGCTTAGTGGGGGCCTACAATGAGCAGTTCTTC. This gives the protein CASSLVGAYNEQFF.

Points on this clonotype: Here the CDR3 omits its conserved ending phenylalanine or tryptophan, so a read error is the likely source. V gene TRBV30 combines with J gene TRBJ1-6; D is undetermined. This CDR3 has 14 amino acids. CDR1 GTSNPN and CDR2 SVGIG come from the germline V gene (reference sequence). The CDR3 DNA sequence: TGTGCCTGGAGTGTACATGTGGATAATTCGCCCCTCCACCTT. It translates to CAWSVHVDNSPLHL.

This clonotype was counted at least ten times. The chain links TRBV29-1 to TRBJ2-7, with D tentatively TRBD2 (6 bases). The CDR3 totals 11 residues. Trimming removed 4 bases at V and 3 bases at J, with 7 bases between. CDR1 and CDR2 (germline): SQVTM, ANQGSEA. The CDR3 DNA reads TGCAGCGTTGTAGCGGACTACGAGCAGTACTTC. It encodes CSVVADYEQYF.

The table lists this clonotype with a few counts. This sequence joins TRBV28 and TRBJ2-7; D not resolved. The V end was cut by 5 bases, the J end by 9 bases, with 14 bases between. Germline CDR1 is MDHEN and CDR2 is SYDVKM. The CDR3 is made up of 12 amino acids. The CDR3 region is CASSLWGGRQYF. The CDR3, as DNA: TGTGCCAGCAGTCTGTGGGGTGGCAGGCAGTACTTC.

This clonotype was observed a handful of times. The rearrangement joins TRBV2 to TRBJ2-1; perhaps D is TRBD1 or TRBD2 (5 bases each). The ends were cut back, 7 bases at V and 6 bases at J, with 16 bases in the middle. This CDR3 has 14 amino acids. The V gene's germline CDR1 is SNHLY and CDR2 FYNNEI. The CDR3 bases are TGTGCCAGCACCCCGGGACCTAGAGGCAATGAGCAGTTCTTC. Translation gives CASTPGPRGNEQFF.

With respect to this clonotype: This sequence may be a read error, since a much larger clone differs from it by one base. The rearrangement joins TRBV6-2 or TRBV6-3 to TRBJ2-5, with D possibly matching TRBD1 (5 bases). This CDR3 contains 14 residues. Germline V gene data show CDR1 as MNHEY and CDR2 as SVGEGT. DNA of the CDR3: TGTGCCAGCAATCCCTGGGGCGGCCAAGAGACCAAGTACTTC. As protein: CASNPWGGQETKYF.

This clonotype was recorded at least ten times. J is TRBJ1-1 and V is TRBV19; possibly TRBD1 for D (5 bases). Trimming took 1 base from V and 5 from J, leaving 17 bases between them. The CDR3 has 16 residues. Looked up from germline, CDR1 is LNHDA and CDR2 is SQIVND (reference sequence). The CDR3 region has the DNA TGTGCCAGTAGTATAGGCCTCGAGGGGTCGGGGACTGAAGCTTTCTTT. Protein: CASSIGLEGSGTEAFF.

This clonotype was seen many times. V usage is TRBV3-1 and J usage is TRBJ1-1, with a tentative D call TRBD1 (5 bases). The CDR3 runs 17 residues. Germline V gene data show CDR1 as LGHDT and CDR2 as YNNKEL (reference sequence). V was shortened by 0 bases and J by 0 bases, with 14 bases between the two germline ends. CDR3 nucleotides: TGTGCCAGCAGCCAAGATCGGGCAGGGCCCATGAACACTGAAGCTTTCTTT. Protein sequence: CASSQDRAGPMNTEAFF.

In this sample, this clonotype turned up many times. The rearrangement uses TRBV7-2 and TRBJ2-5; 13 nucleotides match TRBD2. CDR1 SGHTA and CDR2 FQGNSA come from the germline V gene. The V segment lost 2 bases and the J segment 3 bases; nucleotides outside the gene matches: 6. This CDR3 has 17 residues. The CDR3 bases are TGTGCCAGCAGCTTAATGGGGGGACTAGCGGGGAAAGAGACCCAGTACTTC. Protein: CASSLMGGLAGKETQYF.

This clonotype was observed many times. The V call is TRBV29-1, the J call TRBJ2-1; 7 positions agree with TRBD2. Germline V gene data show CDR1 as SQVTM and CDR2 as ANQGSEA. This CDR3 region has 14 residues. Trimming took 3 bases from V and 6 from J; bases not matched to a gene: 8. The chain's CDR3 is CSVESSTSVNEQFF. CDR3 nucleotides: TGCAGCGTTGAGTCAAGCACTAGCGTCAATGAGCAGTTCTTC.

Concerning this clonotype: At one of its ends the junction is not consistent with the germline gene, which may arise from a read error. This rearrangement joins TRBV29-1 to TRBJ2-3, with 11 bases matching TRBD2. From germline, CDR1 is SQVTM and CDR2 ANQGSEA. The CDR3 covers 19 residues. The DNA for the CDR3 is TGCAGCGTCGAAGGTGTACTAGCGGGAGCCTATCCTAGCACAGATACGCAGTATTTT. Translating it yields CSVEGVLAGAYPSTDTQYF.

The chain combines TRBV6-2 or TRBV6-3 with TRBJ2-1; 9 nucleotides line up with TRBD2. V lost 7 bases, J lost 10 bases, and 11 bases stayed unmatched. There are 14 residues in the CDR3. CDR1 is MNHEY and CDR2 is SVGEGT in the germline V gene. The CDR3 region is CASTSSGSPREQFF. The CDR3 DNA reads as TGTGCCAGCACGAGTAGCGGGAGCCCAAGGGAGCAGTTCTTC.

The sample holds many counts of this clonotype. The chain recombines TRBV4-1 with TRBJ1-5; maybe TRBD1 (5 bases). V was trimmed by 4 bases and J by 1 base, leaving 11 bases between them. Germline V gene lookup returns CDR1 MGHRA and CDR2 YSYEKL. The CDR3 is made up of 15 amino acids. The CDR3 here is CASSLRDFSNQPQHF. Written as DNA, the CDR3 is TGCGCCAGCAGCCTCAGGGATTTCAGCAATCAGCCCCAGCATTTT.

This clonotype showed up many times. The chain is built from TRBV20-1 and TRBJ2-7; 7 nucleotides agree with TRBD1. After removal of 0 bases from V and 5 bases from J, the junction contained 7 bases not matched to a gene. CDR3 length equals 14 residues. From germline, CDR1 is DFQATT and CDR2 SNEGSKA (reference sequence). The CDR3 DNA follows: TGCAGTGCTAGAGACCCGACAGGGTTCGACGAGCAGTACTTC. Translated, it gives CSARDPTGFDEQYF.

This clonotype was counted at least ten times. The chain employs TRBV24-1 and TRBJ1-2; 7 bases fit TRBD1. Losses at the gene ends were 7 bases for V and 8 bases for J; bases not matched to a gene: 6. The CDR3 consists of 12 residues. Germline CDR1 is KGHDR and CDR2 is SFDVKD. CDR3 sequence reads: CATRGATGGYTF. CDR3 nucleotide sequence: TGTGCCACCAGGGGGGCGACAGGGGGCTACACCTTC.

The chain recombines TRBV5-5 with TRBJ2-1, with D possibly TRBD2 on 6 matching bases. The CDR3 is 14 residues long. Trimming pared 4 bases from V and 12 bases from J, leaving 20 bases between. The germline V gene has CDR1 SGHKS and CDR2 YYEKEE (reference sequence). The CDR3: CASSLTGTSTGQFF. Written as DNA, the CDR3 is TGTGCCAGCAGCCTGACCGGGACTTCTACTGGGCAGTTCTTC.